This T cell receptor beta chain was retrieved from a study of cytomegalovirus exposure and HLA in healthy donors. Study context: Earlier sequencing of around 190 million T cells yielded around 100 million unique TCR beta sequences.

General observations from the study: Information on immune exposure was restricted to one variable (CMV serostatus). Several of the most significant clusters appeared, in a later analysis, to be linked to common viral pathogens. A reported reduction in N-insertions relative to the approximately 690-donor mean was seen in an Asian-associated ancestry cluster in a later analysis.

Of note for this clone: The antigen is not known.

The CDR3 is 17 residues long. V shed 4 bases, J shed 2 bases, and the junction held 11 bases outside the gene matches. Looked up from germline, CDR1 is SGHVS and CDR2 is FQNEAQ. Primers included in the PCR were 60 Vbeta and 13 Jbeta primers. Data came from immunoSEQ multiplex PCR; TCRdb stores just in-frame clones and leaves some out. Of 100,000 to 150,000 clones in the sample, roughly 78% are singletons; the top ten hold more than 8%. The TCR comes from a man aged 25 to 40 in good health and CMV-seropositive. The gene calls are TRBV7-8 and TRBJ1-5, with TRBD1 matching 7 bases. The material sequenced was PBMCs. CDR3 sequence reads: CASSWTGGGLGNQPQHF. CDR3 sequence (DNA): TGTGCCAGCAGCTGGACAGGAGGGGGTTTGGGCAATCAGCCCCAGCATTTT.